This T cell receptor beta chain was observed in a study of blood T cell repertoires in COVID-19. About the research overall: From the United States, Italy and Spain came samples of acute and convalescent COVID-19.

Original data processing: Researchers report that nucleated cell counts were estimated from reference gene primer amplification. TCRdb's table, derived via immunoSEQ multiplex PCR, lists solely in-frame clones and lacks some. V and J calls and clone size follow that table, whereas D and trimming were derived from the DNA. The sample has about 180,000 clones, about 89% seen once. The CDR3 is 13 amino acids. Germline assignment: CDR1 SGHAT and CDR2 FQNNGV. V shed 1 base and J shed 5 bases, with 8 bases lying between them. The V and J genes are TRBV11-2 and TRBJ2-5, with D perhaps TRBD1 (5 bases). Sequencing used peripheral blood. This TCR came from a man aged 40-49 years with active or convalescent COVID-19. The CDR3 DNA reads as TGTGCCAGCAGCTTAGTTCAGGGCGAGACCCAGTACTTC. Translated, it gives CASSLVQGETQYF.